A single sample gave rise to the 5 T cell receptor beta chains below, sequenced in a study of OX40 agonist ivuxolimab in advanced cancers. Data came from immunoSEQ multiplex PCR; TCRdb stores just in-frame clones and leaves some out. Altogether some 150,000 clones are present, more than 85% being singletons, with the ten largest covering more than 1%. The input for sequencing was CD4+ or CD8+ T cells sorted from blood, taken in a trial of the OX40 agonist ivuxolimab. Source of these receptors: an adult with an advanced solid tumor such as melanoma, head and neck, liver or kidney cancer.

A single count supports this clone. This sequence joins TRBV18 and TRBJ2-3; D assignment may be TRBD1 or TRBD2 (5 bases each). This CDR3 is built from 16 residues. Germline V gene lookup returns CDR1 KGHSH and CDR2 LQKENI. Trimming removed 4 bases at V and 0 bases at J, with 14 bases between. CDR3 protein: CASSLTSGASTDTQYF. The CDR3 DNA sequence: TGTGCCAGCTCACTGACCTCCGGGGCCAGCACAGATACGCAGTATTTT.

The genes are TRBV11-2 and TRBJ2-7; 9 nucleotides match TRBD2. The CDR3 covers 14 residues. With V trimmed by 2 bases and J by 7 bases, 6 bases remained unmatched. Germline CDR1 reads SGHAT; CDR2 reads FQNNGV. The CDR3 coding sequence is TGTGCCAGCAGCTTATCGGCGGGGGGGAGTGAGCAGTACTTC. Translation: CASSLSAGGSEQYF.

This clone came up once. The gene calls are TRBV7-8 and TRBJ1-2, with 7 bases matching TRBD1. This CDR3 region has 14 residues. The junction had 10 bases not matched to a gene; V was cut back by 5 bases and J by 7 bases. Per the germline V gene, CDR1 is SGHVS and CDR2 is FQNEAQ. CDR3 sequence reads: CASSTRQGSSGYTF. The CDR3 DNA follows: TGTGCCAGCAGCACCCGACAGGGTAGCTCTGGCTACACCTTC.

The chain combines TRBV27 with TRBJ1-6; TRBD1 might be the D (5 bases). The CDR3 contains 16 residues. Germline CDR1 reads MNHEY; CDR2 reads SMNVEV (reference sequence). V was pared by 2 bases and J by 4 bases, with 12 bases between. The CDR3 loop is CASSLMPAGYNSPLHF. The CDR3 region has the DNA TGTGCCAGCAGTTTAATGCCGGCAGGGTATAATTCACCCCTCCACTTT.

CDR3 region: CASSQDGGWDEKLFF. Written as DNA, the CDR3 is TGCGCCAGCAGCCAAGATGGGGGTTGGGATGAAAAACTGTTTTTT. J is TRBJ1-4 and V is TRBV4-1; TRBD1 might be the D (5 bases). The CDR3 loop spans 15 amino acids. Germline assignment: CDR1 MGHRA and CDR2 YSYEKL. V was shortened by 0 bases and J by 6 bases, with 11 bases between the two germline ends.